This T cell receptor (beta chain) was profiled in a study of T-cell reconstitution after alpha-beta-depleted transplantation in children. TCRbeta library preparation incorporated unique molecular identifiers. TCRdb ran MiXCR on the PCR reads and lists one entry per CDR3 protein. The data contain 250,000 to 350,000 distinct CDR3 sequences, more than 9% of them singletons. CDR1 SSHAT and CDR2 FNYEAQ come from the germline V gene (reference sequence). The CDR3 spans 13 residues. To note about this clonotype: One junction end disagrees with the germline gene, perhaps due to a read error.

The receptor comes from a human donor who donated a stem cell graft to a child with SCID. The sequencing used PBMCs from the stem cell graft donor, collected from the stem cell graft. V gene TRBV7-7 combines with J gene TRBJ1-6; D call uncertain. The CDR3 sequence is CASSPDADSPLHF. The CDR3 DNA sequence: TGTGCTAGCAGCCCGGATGCAGATTCACCCCTCCACTTT.